The 30 T cell receptor beta chains reported below all come from one sample, sequenced in a study of sequential checkpoint blockade in melanoma. Data came from immunoSEQ multiplex PCR; TCRdb stores just in-frame clones and leaves some out. The data contain more than 650 clones, under 25% of them seen just once; the ten biggest clones take up about a sixth. Treatment described: randomized to nivolumab then ipilimumab (arm A) or the reverse (arm B). The input for sequencing was tumor tissue (inferred from file names), taken from a patient given nivolumab and ipilimumab in sequence. The receptors originated from a human donor with melanoma.

Within the sample, this clone is medium-sized. This chain uses TRBV11-3 with TRBJ2-3; D perhaps matches TRBD2 (7 bases). The CDR3 has 16 residues. V lost 5 bases to trimming and J lost 2 bases, with 17 bases between them. Germline V gene data show CDR1 as SGHNT and CDR2 as YENEEA. The DNA for the CDR3 is TGTGCCAGCAGCCCCGAATACGGGGGGCCCACAGATACGCAGTATTTT. This sequence encodes CASSPEYGGPTDTQYF.

The genes are TRBV6-8 and TRBJ1-4; 10 bases line up with TRBD1. CDR3 length equals 15 residues. Germline V gene data show CDR1 as MNHGY and CDR2 as SAAAGT. Losses at the gene ends were 5 bases for V and 4 bases for J; bases not matched to a gene: 4. CDR3 in amino acids: CASSRRTGGNEKLFF. CDR3 nucleotide sequence: TGTGCCAGCAGTCGAAGGACAGGGGGTAATGAAAAACTGTTTTTT.

V and J are TRBV19 and TRBJ2-1, with 8 bases aligning to TRBD2. Germline V gene sequence: CDR1 LNHDA, CDR2 SQIVND (reference sequence). The CDR3 loop spans 17 amino acids. Trimming cost V 0 bases and J 9 bases; bases outside gene matches: 13. CDR3 in amino acids: CASSIDRSSGVSGEQFF. The CDR3 DNA sequence: TGTGCCAGTAGTATAGATCGGAGTAGCGGGGTGTCAGGTGAGCAGTTCTTC.

This clone was seen a few times. The chain joins TRBV11-3 to TRBJ1-2, with D possibly matching TRBD1 (5 bases). Trimming took off 5 bases at V and 3 bases at J, with 19 bases between the two ends. Per the germline V gene, CDR1 is SGHNT and CDR2 is YENEEA. The CDR3 loop spans 16 amino acids. The CDR3 spells CASSPASGRRDYGYTF. The CDR3 region has the DNA TGTGCCAGCAGCCCCGCCTCAGGGCGACGGGACTATGGCTACACCTTC.

By share, this clone ranks as medium-sized. The chain is built from TRBV11-3 and TRBJ1-4; D uncertain. Germline CDR1 and CDR2: SGHNT and YENEEA. V gave up 2 bases and J gave up 0 bases, with 7 bases separating them. The CDR3 is 15 residues long. CDR3: CASSLPTATNEKLFF. The CDR3 DNA sequence: TGTGCCAGCAGCTTACCAACGGCAACTAATGAAAAACTGTTTTTT.

Within the sample, this clone is medium-sized. The V call is TRBV11-3, the J call TRBJ2-7; 9 nucleotides line up with TRBD2. Trimming at V came to 3 bases and at J to 3 bases, leaving 6 bases not matched to a gene. The CDR3 is 15 residues long. Germline V gene sequence: CDR1 SGHNT, CDR2 YENEEA. CDR3 nucleotide sequence: TGTGCCAGCAGCTTGAGTAGCGGGGGATACTACGAGCAGTACTTC. Protein product: CASSLSSGGYYEQYF.

This chain joins TRBV19 and TRBJ2-1; 8 nucleotides align to TRBD2. The CDR3 has 17 amino acids. The J segment lost 4 bases and the V segment lost 0 bases, leaving 8 bases of the junction unmatched. Germline V lookup: CDR1 LNHDA, CDR2 SQIVND (reference sequence). CDR3 in DNA: TGTGCCAGTAGTATAGATCTCGGTAGCGGGGTATACAATGAGCAGTTCTTC. Its translation: CASSIDLGSGVYNEQFF.

This clone is judged large. The CDR3: CSARTDGYTEAFF. The CDR3, as DNA: TGCAGCGCCCGAACGGACGGATACACTGAAGCTTTCTTT. The V and J genes are TRBV29-1 and TRBJ1-1; no clear D gene. This CDR3 has 13 residues. Per the germline V gene, CDR1 is SQVTM and CDR2 is ANQGSEA. V lost 7 bases to trimming and J lost 3 bases, with 15 bases between them.

The V call is TRBV28, the J call TRBJ1-1; the D gene is possibly TRBD1 (5 bases). CDR1 and CDR2 (germline): MDHEN, SYDVKM. V lost 11 bases and J 4 bases, leaving 23 bases between the germline ends. The CDR3 is 15 residues long. This CDR3 is CAALLGGDVGTEAFF. The CDR3 DNA reads TGTGCCGCTTTACTTGGGGGGGACGTTGGCACTGAAGCTTTCTTT.

This clone was picked up a small number of times. The chain has TRBV19 and TRBJ2-7, with 10 bases identical to TRBD2. Germline lookup yields CDR1 LNHDA and CDR2 SQIVND (reference sequence). The CDR3 runs 15 residues. The V gene end was trimmed by 5 bases and the J gene end by 0 bases; junction bases not matched to a gene: 4. The CDR3 region is CASSLSGGPSYEQYF. CDR3 sequence (DNA): TGTGCCAGTAGTCTTAGCGGGGGGCCCTCCTACGAGCAGTACTTC.

This clone is medium-sized in the sample. The V gene is TRBV11-3, the J gene TRBJ1-4; D gene unclear. This CDR3 spans 15 amino acids. Trimming pared 4 bases from V and 8 bases from J, leaving 17 bases between. Looked up from germline, CDR1 is SGHNT and CDR2 is YENEEA. CDR3: CASSSEGFRREKLFF. In DNA, the CDR3 is TGTGCCAGCAGCTCGGAGGGATTTAGACGGGAAAAACTGTTTTTT.

The chain employs TRBV18 and TRBJ1-5; no clear D. The ends were cut back, 2 bases at V and 0 bases at J, with 17 bases in the middle. Germline CDR1 reads KGHSH; CDR2 reads LQKENI. CDR3 length equals 18 residues. The CDR3 loop reads CASSPFDVRQYSNQPQHF. The CDR3 DNA reads as TGTGCCAGCTCACCATTTGACGTTAGGCAATATAGCAATCAGCCCCAGCATTTT.

This clone was detected a few times. The gene calls are TRBV30 and TRBJ1-1; the D gene is possibly TRBD1 (5 bases). The germline gives CDR1 GTSNPN, CDR2 SVGIG (reference sequence). The CDR3 is 13 amino acids. V was pared by 0 bases and J by 1 base, with 6 bases between. The DNA of the CDR3 is TGTGCCTGGAGTGTGACAGCGAACACTGAAGCTTTCTTT. Its translation is CAWSVTANTEAFF. Full variable domain (missing parts from reference TRBV30 and TRBJ1-1): SQTIHQWPATLVQPVGSPLSLECTVEGTSNPNLYWYRQAAGRGLQLLFYSVGIGQISSEVPQNLSASRPQDRQFILSSKKLLLSDSGFYLCAWSVTANTEAFFGQGTRLTVV.

This clone was detected a few times. V gene TRBV6-8 combines with J gene TRBJ1-1; D possibly corresponds to TRBD1 (5 bases). The ends were cut back, 6 bases at V and 2 bases at J, with 13 bases in the middle. The CDR3 is 14 residues long. From germline, CDR1 is MNHGY and CDR2 SAAAGT. This chain's CDR3 is CASRSGTGNTEAFF. CDR3 nucleotide sequence: TGTGCCAGCAGATCCGGGACGGGCAACACTGAAGCTTTCTTT.

The V call is TRBV6-8, the J call TRBJ2-7, with 8 bases aligning to TRBD2. V lost 6 bases and J lost 0; bases outside the gene matches: 1. The CDR3 extends over 13 amino acids. Germline V gene lookup returns CDR1 MNHGY and CDR2 SAAAGT. In DNA, the CDR3 is TGTGCCAGCAGCGGGGGGGTCTCCTACGAGCAGTACTTC. This sequence encodes CASSGGVSYEQYF.

This clone was counted a few times. V is TRBV11-3 and J is TRBJ2-1; TRBD2 matches 12 bases. V gave up 3 bases and J gave up 6 bases; unmatched junction bases: 15. The germline V gene has CDR1 SGHNT and CDR2 YENEEA. CDR3 size: 19 residues. For the CDR3, the DNA is TGTGCCAGCAGCTTGTGGACTAGCGGGGCGGTGGGCTGGTCCAATGAGCAGTTCTTC. This gives the protein CASSLWTSGAVGWSNEQFF.

This clone has only a few counts. The gene calls are TRBV11-3 and TRBJ2-1, with TRBD2 identical over 7 bases. The germline gives CDR1 SGHNT, CDR2 YENEEA. V was pared by 0 bases and J by 0 bases, with 2 bases of the junction left unmatched. The CDR3 extends over 16 amino acids. The CDR3 sequence is CASSLDSGASYNEQFF. DNA of the CDR3: TGTGCCAGCAGCTTAGACAGCGGGGCCTCCTACAATGAGCAGTTCTTC.

This clone is classed as medium-sized. The genes are TRBV11-3 and TRBJ2-2, with D maybe TRBD1 (5 bases). Germline V gene sequence: CDR1 SGHNT, CDR2 YENEEA. The CDR3 consists of 15 residues. The V gene lost 6 bases and the J gene lost 1 base, with 12 bases spanning the gap. This CDR3 is CASRPDTQNTGELFF. CDR3 bases: TGTGCCAGCAGACCGGACACCCAGAACACCGGGGAGCTGTTTTTT.

In its sample, this clone is medium-sized. The rearrangement links TRBV9 to TRBJ2-3; TRBD1 aligns across 7 bases. CDR1 SGDLS and CDR2 YYNGEE come from the germline V gene. The CDR3 is 14 amino acids. V shed 4 bases, J shed 5 bases, and the junction held 7 bases outside the gene matches. CDR3 protein: CASSMDRMEDTQYF. The CDR3, as DNA: TGTGCCAGCAGCATGGACAGGATGGAAGATACGCAGTATTTT.

The V and J genes are TRBV19 and TRBJ1-1; TRBD1 aligns across 7 bases. The length of the CDR3 is 14 residues. Per the germline V gene, CDR1 is LNHDA and CDR2 is SQIVND (reference sequence). V shed 9 bases, J shed 6 bases, and the junction held 13 bases outside the gene matches. This chain's CDR3 is CASRTGESHPEAFF. The DNA for the CDR3 is TGTGCCAGCCGCACAGGGGAATCCCACCCTGAAGCTTTCTTT.

The rearrangement uses TRBV30 and TRBJ1-1; a weak D match, TRBD1 (6 bases). V gave up 3 bases and J gave up 4 bases, with 21 bases separating them. In germline, CDR1 is GTSNPN, CDR2 SVGIG (reference sequence). The CDR3 is 16 residues long. The CDR3 reads CAWSVAAGRGGTEAFF. The CDR3 DNA follows: TGTGCCTGGAGCGTCGCGGCGGGGCGAGGGGGCACTGAAGCTTTCTTT.

There are a few counts of this clone. V and J are TRBV11-3 and TRBJ2-1; TRBD1 is a possible D gene (5 bases). V lost 3 bases and J 8 bases, leaving 17 bases between the germline ends. Germline V lookup: CDR1 SGHNT, CDR2 YENEEA. The CDR3 sequence is 15 residues long. DNA for the CDR3: TGTGCCAGCAGCTTCCGGACACCCCCGTATTATGAGCAGTTCTTC. Translation gives CASSFRTPPYYEQFF.

This clone turned up a few times. The V and J genes are TRBV30 and TRBJ1-2; D not resolved. The CDR3 has 11 residues. V was trimmed by 5 bases and J by 7 bases, leaving 11 bases between them. Germline CDR1 and CDR2: GTSNPN and SVGIG (reference sequence). The CDR3 DNA is TGTGCCTGGGGCTGGGATTCTGGCTACACCTTC. This gives the protein CAWGWDSGYTF.

The chain uses TRBV28 and TRBJ1-3; 7 bases agree with TRBD1. J was trimmed by 4 bases and V by 7 bases; bases with no gene match: 7. Germline CDR1 is MDHEN and CDR2 is SYDVKM. The CDR3 has 14 amino acids. The CDR3 reads CASNYRGYGNTIYF. The CDR3 DNA reads as TGTGCCAGCAATTACAGGGGATACGGAAACACCATATATTTT. Full variable domain (rest looked up from reference TRBV28 and TRBJ1-3): DVKVTQSSRYLVKRTGEKVFLECVQDMDHENMFWYRQDPGLGLRLIYFSYDVKMKEKGDIPEGYSVSREKKERFSLILESASTNQTSMYLCASNYRGYGNTIYFGEGSWLTVV.

The DNA of the CDR3 is TGTGCCGACGGAGGGACGGGCTATGGCTACACCTTC. Translating gives CADGGTGYGYTF. The chain combines TRBV9 with TRBJ1-2, with D possibly being TRBD1 (5 bases). The germline V gene has CDR1 SGDLS and CDR2 YYNGEE. This CDR3 region has 12 residues. The germline V and J ends were trimmed by 10 bases and 4 bases, with 14 bases remaining between them.

Judged by abundance, this clone is large. The chain joins TRBV9 to TRBJ2-1, with D perhaps TRBD2 (6 bases). Germline V lookup: CDR1 SGDLS, CDR2 YYNGEE. This CDR3 has 15 amino acids. Trimming removed 0 bases from V and 5 bases from J, with 12 bases in between. DNA of the CDR3: TGTGCCAGCAGCGTAGCCGGGGGAGCCGACAATGAGCAGTTCTTC. Protein product: CASSVAGGADNEQFF.

The V gene is TRBV19, the J gene TRBJ1-5; D not resolved. This CDR3 has 12 residues. CDR1 and CDR2 from the germline V gene are LNHDA and SQIVND (reference sequence). V gave up 8 bases and J gave up 0 bases, with 5 bases separating them. CDR3 sequence: CASSYSNQPQHF. The CDR3 bases are TGTGCCAGTTCTTATAGCAATCAGCCCCAGCATTTT.

The gene calls are TRBV6-8 and TRBJ1-1, with D possibly TRBD1 on 5 matching bases. The CDR3 is 15 residues long. Per germline, CDR1 MNHGY and CDR2 SAAAGT. Trimming removed 4 bases at V and 3 bases at J, with 15 bases between. The CDR3 sequence: CASSWGLAGDTEAFF. DNA for the CDR3: TGTGCCAGCAGTTGGGGACTGGCGGGGGACACTGAAGCTTTCTTT.

Only a few counts were recorded for this clone. CDR3 amino acids: CAWSFGTARETPLHF. CDR3 nucleotides: TGTGCCTGGAGTTTCGGTACCGCGAGAGAGACACCCCTCCACTTT. V is TRBV30 and J is TRBJ1-6, with unresolved D. The germline V gene encodes CDR1 GTSNPN and CDR2 SVGIG (reference sequence). V was cut by 2 bases and J by 11 bases, with 19 bases left in between. The CDR3 runs to 15 residues.

Only a few counts were recorded for this clone. This chain uses TRBV4-1 with TRBJ1-2; D unresolved. V shed 0 bases and J shed 4 bases, with 6 bases lying between them. The length of the CDR3 is 13 residues. Germline-derived CDR1 and CDR2 are MGHRA and YSYEKL. The CDR3 region is CASSQESTYGYTF. The CDR3 coding sequence is TGCGCCAGCAGCCAAGAAAGCACCTATGGCTACACCTTC.